Sequencing of this TCR beta chain was carried out in a study of CD8 T cells in Susac syndrome. The multiple sclerosis controls were treatment-naive patients affected by stable or active relapsing-remitting disease. Random hexamers were used to reverse transcribe the RNA input (roughly 0.5 to 1 ug). TCRdb re-analysed the immunoSEQ multiplex PCR reads in MiXCR, keeping a single row per CDR3 protein. The sample has hundreds of thousands of distinct CDR3 sequences; roughly 84% are singletons. CDR1 is SGHAT and CDR2 is FQNNGV in the germline V gene. The germline V and J ends were trimmed by 1 base and 7 bases, with 10 bases remaining between them. The CDR3 is 13 residues long.

The receptor was isolated from a human donor with multiple sclerosis. Sequenced sample: CD8+ T cells from PBMCs. The chain links TRBV11-2 to TRBJ2-5; no clear D gene. The CDR3 sequence is CASSLVGSRTQYF. CDR3 coding DNA: TGTGCCAGCAGCTTAGTCGGGTCCCGGACCCAGTACTTC.